This entry lists 9 T cell receptor beta chains sequenced from one sample in a study of blood T cell repertoires in COVID-19. Repertoires were generated with immunoSEQ multiplex PCR, while TCRdb's copy carries only in-frame clones and drops some. Of nearly 60,000 clones in the sample, roughly 89% were seen once. Sequences were obtained from peripheral blood. The receptors here all came from a man between 60 and 75 years old with active COVID-19.

The gene calls are TRBV7-9 and TRBJ2-2; tentative D call: TRBD2 (6 bases). The germline CDR1 and CDR2 sequences are SEHNR and FQNEAQ (reference sequence). V was shortened by 1 base and J by 10 bases, with 16 bases between the two germline ends. The CDR3 loop spans 15 amino acids. The CDR3 protein is CASSLVRLALSELFF. Here the CDR3 DNA reads TGTGCCAGCAGCTTAGTTCGTCTAGCGCTTTCGGAGCTGTTTTTT.

The chain links TRBV18 to TRBJ1-5, with TRBD1 as a possible D gene (6 bases). CDR3 length equals 15 residues. The germline V gene encodes CDR1 KGHSH and CDR2 LQKENI. V was pared by 3 bases and J by 2 bases, with 11 bases between. CDR3 protein: CASSPIQGRNQPQHF. The CDR3 region has the DNA TGTGCCAGCTCACCTATACAGGGTCGCAATCAGCCCCAGCATTTT. The entire variable domain, with the rest obtained from reference TRBV18 and TRBJ1-5, is as follows: NAGVMQNPRHLVRRRGQEARLRCSPMKGHSHVYWYRQLPEEGLKFMVYLQKENIIDESGMPKERFSAEFPKEGPSILRIQQVVRGDSAAYFCASSPIQGRNQPQHFGDGTRLSIL.

The chain uses TRBV9 and TRBJ2-1; 12 bases agree with TRBD2. CDR1 is SGDLS, CDR2 YYNGEE, per germline. The CDR3 has 16 residues. V lost 4 bases, J lost 8 bases, and 10 bases stayed unmatched. The CDR3: CASSFPLAGGPHEQFF. In DNA, the CDR3 is TGTGCCAGCAGCTTTCCTCTAGCGGGGGGGCCCCATGAGCAGTTCTTC.

The rearrangement joins TRBV24-1 to TRBJ2-3; maybe TRBD2 (5 bases). V was clipped by 6 bases and J by 4 bases, with 13 bases between them. Germline CDR1 is KGHDR and CDR2 is SFDVKD. CDR3 size: 14 residues. Written as DNA, the CDR3 is TGTGCCACCAGTATGTCCGGAGCGGCAGATACGCAGTATTTT. Its protein is CATSMSGAADTQYF.

The chain employs TRBV5-1 and TRBJ2-2; 7 bases line up with TRBD1. The V and J ends lost 3 bases and 4 bases, in that order; junction bases with no gene match: 6. This CDR3 has 15 amino acids. Germline V gene sequence: CDR1 SGHRS, CDR2 YFSETQ. The CDR3 loop reads CASSSNRGGTGELFF. CDR3 bases: TGCGCCAGCAGCTCAAACAGGGGCGGCACCGGGGAGCTGTTTTTT.

This clone was observed a few times. The chain employs TRBV2 and TRBJ1-6, with TRBD1 identical over 7 bases. V was clipped by 4 bases and J by 10 bases; unmatched bases: 7. Germline lookup yields CDR1 SNHLY and CDR2 FYNNEI. This CDR3 has 14 amino acids. The CDR3 DNA follows: TGTGCCAGCAGTGGGGAGACAGGGCTATCACCCCTCCACTTT. Residues: CASSGETGLSPLHF. Together with reference TRBV2 and TRBJ1-6, the CDR3 gives the full variable domain: EPEVTQTPSHQVTQMGQEVILRCVPISNHLYFYWYRQILGQKVEFLVSFYNNEISEKSEIFDDQFSVERPDGSNFTLKIRSTKLEDSAMYFCASSGETGLSPLHFGNGTRLTVT.

The rearrangement uses TRBV6-5 and TRBJ2-1; 12 bases are a match to TRBD2. The CDR3 extends over 14 amino acids. Losses at the gene ends were 6 bases for V and 7 bases for J; bases not matched to a gene: 4. The germline V gene has CDR1 MNHEY and CDR2 SVGAGI. The CDR3 nucleotides read TGTGCCAGCAGCTGGACTAGCGGGATTAATGAGCAGTTCTTC. This encodes CASSWTSGINEQFF.

This sequence joins TRBV19 and TRBJ1-2; maybe TRBD1 (6 bases). V was pared by 4 bases and J by 4 bases, with 13 bases between. The CDR3 sequence is 14 residues long. Germline V gives CDR1 LNHDA, CDR2 SQIVND (reference sequence). This CDR3 is CASSRRTVVYGYTF. The CDR3 DNA sequence: TGTGCCAGTAGTAGACGGACAGTAGTCTATGGCTACACCTTC.

This sequence joins TRBV19 and TRBJ2-5; 11 nucleotides line up with TRBD1. This CDR3 spans 17 amino acids. V dropped 6 bases and J dropped 2; count of bases not matched to a gene: 11. The V gene's germline CDR1 is LNHDA and CDR2 SQIVND (reference sequence). The CDR3 nucleotides are TGTGCCAGTAGGTCCGGGACAGGGGGTAGAGGGCAAGAGACCCAGTACTTC. Its protein product is CASRSGTGGRGQETQYF.